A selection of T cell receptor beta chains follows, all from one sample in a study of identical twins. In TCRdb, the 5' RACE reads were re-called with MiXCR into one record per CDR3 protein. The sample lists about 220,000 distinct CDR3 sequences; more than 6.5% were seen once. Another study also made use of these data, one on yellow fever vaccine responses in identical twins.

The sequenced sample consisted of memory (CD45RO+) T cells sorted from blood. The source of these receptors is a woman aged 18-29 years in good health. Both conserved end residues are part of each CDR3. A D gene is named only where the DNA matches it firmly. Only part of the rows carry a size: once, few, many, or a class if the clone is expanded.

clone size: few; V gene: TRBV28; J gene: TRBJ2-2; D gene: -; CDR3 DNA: TGTGCCAGTCTGAGACCCGCGAACACCGGGGAGCTGTTTTTT; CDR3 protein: CASLRPANTGELFF
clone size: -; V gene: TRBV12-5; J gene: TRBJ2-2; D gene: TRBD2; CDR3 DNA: TGTGCTAGTGGGCACATAGCGGGAGTTGGCACCGGGGAGCTGTTTTTT; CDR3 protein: CASGHIAGVGTGELFF
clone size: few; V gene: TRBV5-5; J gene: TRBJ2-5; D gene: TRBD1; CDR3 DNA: TGTGCCAGCAGCCTGCCCGGGACAGGGAAAAAGACCCAGTACTTC; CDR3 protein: CASSLPGTGKKTQYF
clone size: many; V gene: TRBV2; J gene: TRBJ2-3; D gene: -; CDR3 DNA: TGTGCAAGCTTAAAGGGGGTGGTCACAGATACGCAGTATTTT; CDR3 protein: CASLKGVVTDTQYF
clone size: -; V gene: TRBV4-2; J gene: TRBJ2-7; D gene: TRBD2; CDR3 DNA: TGTGCCAGCAGTCCACGGGAGGGGGGCGCATCGATCTACGAGCAGTACTTC; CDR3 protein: CASSPREGGASIYEQYF
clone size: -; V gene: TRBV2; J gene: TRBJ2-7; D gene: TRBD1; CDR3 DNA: TGTGCCAGCTCGGGGATCGAGGACAGGCCCCACGAGCAGTACTTC; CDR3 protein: CASSGIEDRPHEQYF
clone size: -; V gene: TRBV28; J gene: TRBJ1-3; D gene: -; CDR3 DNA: TGTGCCAGCAGCCCCTCCGGAGGGTCTTCAGGAAACACCATATATTTT; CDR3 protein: CASSPSGGSSGNTIYF
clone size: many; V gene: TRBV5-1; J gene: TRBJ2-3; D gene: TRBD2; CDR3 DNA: TGCGCCAGCAGCTTGGTCCTAGCGGGGGTAGATACGCAGTATTTT; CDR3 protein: CASSLVLAGVDTQYF
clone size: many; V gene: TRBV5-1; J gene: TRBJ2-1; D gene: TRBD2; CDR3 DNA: TGCGCCAGCAGCCACCCGGGACTAGCGGGAGGGAGTGAGCAGTTCTTC; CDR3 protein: CASSHPGLAGGSEQFF
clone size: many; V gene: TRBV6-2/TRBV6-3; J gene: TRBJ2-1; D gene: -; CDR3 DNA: TGTGCCACCGCGGATTCCTACAATGAGCAGTTCTTC; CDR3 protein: CATADSYNEQFF
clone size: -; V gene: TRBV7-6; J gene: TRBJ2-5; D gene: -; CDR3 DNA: TGTGCCAGCAGCTTAGCGATGGCGACGGGGGTGGGGGAGACCCAGTACTTC; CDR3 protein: CASSLAMATGVGETQYF
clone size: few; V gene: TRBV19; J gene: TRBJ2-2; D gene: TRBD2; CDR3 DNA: TGTGCCAGTAGGATGACCGGGACTAGCGACACCGGGGAGCTGTTTTTT; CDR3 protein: CASRMTGTSDTGELFF
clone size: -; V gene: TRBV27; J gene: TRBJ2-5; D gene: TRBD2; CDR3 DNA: TGTGCCAGCAGTTTCGCGGCGGGGGGGCCCCCGACCCAAGAGACCCAGTACTTC; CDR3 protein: CASSFAAGGPPTQETQYF
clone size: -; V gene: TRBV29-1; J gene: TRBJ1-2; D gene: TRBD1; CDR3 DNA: TGCAGCGTTCCCCCTCAGGGGGCAGGTGGCTACACCTTC; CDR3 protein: CSVPPQGAGGYTF
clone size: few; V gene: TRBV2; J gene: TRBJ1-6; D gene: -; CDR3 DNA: TGTGCCAGCAATGGACAGAATCATAATTCACCCCTCCACTTT; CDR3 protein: CASNGQNHNSPLHF
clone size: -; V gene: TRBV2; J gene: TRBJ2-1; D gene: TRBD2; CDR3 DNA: TGTGCCAGCAGTGAAAGGGGACTAGTTTTGCAGCAGTTCTTC; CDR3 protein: CASSERGLVLQQFF
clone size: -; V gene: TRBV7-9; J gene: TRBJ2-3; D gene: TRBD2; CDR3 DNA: TGTGCCAGCAGCCTCGCCCTAGCGGGAGGGAGTGGCGATACGCAGTATTTT; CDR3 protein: CASSLALAGGSGDTQYF
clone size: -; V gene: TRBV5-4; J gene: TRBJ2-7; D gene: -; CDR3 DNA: TGTGCCAGCAGCCTCGGGGCACTTGCGGGCGAGCAGTACTTC; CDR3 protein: CASSLGALAGEQYF
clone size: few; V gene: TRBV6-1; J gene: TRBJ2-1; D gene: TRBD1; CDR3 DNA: TGTGCCAGCAGCCGAGGGACAGGCTACAATGAGCAGTTCTTC; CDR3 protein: CASSRGTGYNEQFF
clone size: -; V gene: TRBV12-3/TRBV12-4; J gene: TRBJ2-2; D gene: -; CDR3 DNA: TGTGCCAGCAGACGCACCGGGGAGCTGTTTTTT; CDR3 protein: CASRRTGELFF
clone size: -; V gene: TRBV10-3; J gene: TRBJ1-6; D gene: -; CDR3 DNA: TGTGCCATCAGAGACAGCGCAGGGTATAATTCACCCCTCCACTTT; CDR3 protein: CAIRDSAGYNSPLHF
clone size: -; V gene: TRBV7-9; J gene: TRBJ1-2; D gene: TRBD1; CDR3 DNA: TGTGCCAGCAGCTTATCACGACAGGGGGCGTCCGGCTACACCTTC; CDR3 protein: CASSLSRQGASGYTF
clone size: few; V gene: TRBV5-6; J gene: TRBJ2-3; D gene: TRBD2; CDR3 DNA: TGTGCCAGCAGTTGGACTAGCGGGAGGGGCACAGATACGCAGTATTTT; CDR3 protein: CASSWTSGRGTDTQYF
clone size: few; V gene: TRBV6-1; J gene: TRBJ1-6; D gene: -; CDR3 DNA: TGTGCCAGCAGTGAAGCGAGGGGTTCACCCCTCCACTTT; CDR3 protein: CASSEARGSPLHF
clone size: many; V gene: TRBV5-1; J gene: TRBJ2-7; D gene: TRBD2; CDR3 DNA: TGCGCCAGCAGCCTTACCCGGGGGGGCGGCGAGCAGTACTTC; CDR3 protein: CASSLTRGGGEQYF
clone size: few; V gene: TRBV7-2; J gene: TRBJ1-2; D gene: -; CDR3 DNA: TGTGCCAGCAGCTCGTCTCTCACGAACTATGGCTACACCTTC; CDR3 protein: CASSSSLTNYGYTF
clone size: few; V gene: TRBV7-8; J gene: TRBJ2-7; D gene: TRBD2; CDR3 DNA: TGTGCCAGCAGTTGGGGGACTAGCGGCAGCCACGAGCAGTACTTC; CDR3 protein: CASSWGTSGSHEQYF
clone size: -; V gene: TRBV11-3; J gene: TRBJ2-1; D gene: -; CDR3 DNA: TGTGCCAGCAGCCAGGGTCGAGCCAACAATGAGCAGTTCTTC; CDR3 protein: CASSQGRANNEQFF
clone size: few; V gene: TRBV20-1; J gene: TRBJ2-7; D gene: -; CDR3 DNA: TGCAGTGCTACGACCGGGACTGCTTTTTACGAGCAGTACTTC; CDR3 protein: CSATTGTAFYEQYF
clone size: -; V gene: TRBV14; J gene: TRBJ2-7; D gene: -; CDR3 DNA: TGTGCCAGCAGCCAATTCGGGGCCAGGGACCACGAGCAGTACTTC; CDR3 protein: CASSQFGARDHEQYF
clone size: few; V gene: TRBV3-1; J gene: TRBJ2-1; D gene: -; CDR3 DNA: TGTGCCAGCAGCTTTCTTGGTGAGCAGTTCTTC; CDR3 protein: CASSFLGEQFF
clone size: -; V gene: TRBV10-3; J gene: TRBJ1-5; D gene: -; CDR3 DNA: TGTGCCATCACCAGGGTCGCCGGCCAGCCCCAGCATTTT; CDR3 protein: CAITRVAGQPQHF
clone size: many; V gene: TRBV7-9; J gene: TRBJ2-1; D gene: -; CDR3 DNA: TGTGCCAGCAGCTTAGCGGGAGTACAATTACATAAGCAGTTCTTC; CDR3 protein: CASSLAGVQLHKQFF
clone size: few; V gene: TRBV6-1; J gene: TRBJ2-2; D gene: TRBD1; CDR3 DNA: TGTGCCAGCAGCCAGACAGGGAAGGAGCTGTTTTTT; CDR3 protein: CASSQTGKELFF
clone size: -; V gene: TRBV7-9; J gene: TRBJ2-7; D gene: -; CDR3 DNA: TGTGCCAGCAGCTCGATGGGGGACGAGCAGTACTTC; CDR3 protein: CASSSMGDEQYF
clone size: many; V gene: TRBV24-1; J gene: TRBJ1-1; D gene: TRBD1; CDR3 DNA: TGTGCCACCAGTGACCGAGGACAGGGGGCAGCTGAAGCTTTCTTT; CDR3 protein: CATSDRGQGAAEAFF
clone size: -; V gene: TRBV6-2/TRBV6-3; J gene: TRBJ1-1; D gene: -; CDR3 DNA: TGTGCCAGCAGAATCAGGGCAGGGTGGACTGAAGCTTTCTTT; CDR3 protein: CASRIRAGWTEAFF
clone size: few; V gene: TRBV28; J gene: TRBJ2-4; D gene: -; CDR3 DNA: TGTGCCAGCAGTTCCTCGACAGGCGACAAGGCCAAAAACATTCAGTACTTC; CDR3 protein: CASSSSTGDKAKNIQYF
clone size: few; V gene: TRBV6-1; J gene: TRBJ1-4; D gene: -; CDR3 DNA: TGTGCCGGACAGACAGAGAGGGGTGAAAAACTGTTTTTT; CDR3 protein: CAGQTERGEKLFF
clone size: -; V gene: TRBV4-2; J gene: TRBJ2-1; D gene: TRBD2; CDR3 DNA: TGTGCCAGCAGCAGAACGGGACTAGCGGGAGGGTCGACCTACAATGAGCAGTTCTTC; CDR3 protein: CASSRTGLAGGSTYNEQFF
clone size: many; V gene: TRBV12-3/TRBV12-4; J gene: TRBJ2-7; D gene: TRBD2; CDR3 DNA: TGTGCCAGCAGTAGCGGACTAGTAGTGTCCTACGAGCAGTACTTC; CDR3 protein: CASSSGLVVSYEQYF
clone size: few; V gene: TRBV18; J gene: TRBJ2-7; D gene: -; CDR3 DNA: TGTGCCAGCTCACTAGGGTCCGAGGGCCCCTACGAGCAGTACTTC; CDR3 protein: CASSLGSEGPYEQYF
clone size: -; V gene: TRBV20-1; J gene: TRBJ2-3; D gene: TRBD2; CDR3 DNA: TGCAGTGCTAGGACTTTACGGGGGGGGGAGCCAGATACGCAGTATTTT; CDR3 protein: CSARTLRGGEPDTQYF
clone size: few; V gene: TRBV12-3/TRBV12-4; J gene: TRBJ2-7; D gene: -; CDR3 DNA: TGTGCCAGCAGTTTTCAGGGGACAATCTCCTACGAGCAGTACTTC; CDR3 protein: CASSFQGTISYEQYF
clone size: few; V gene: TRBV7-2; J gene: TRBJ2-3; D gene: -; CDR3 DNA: TGTGCCAGCAGCTTATTCTCTGGGCCCACAGATACGCAGTATTTT; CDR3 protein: CASSLFSGPTDTQYF
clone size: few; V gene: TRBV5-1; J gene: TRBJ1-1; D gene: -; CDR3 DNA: TGCGCCAGCAGCTTGGCCAGTATGAACACTGAAGCTTTCTTT; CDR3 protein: CASSLASMNTEAFF
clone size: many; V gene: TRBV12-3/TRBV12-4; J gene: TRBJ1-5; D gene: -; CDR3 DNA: TGTGCCAGCAGACTAGGGGGGCAGCCCCAGCATTTT; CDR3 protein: CASRLGGQPQHF
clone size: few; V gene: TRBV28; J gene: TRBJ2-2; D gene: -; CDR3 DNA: TGTGCCAGCAGTTTTGAACTCCCGGCAGCAACGAACACCGGGGAGCTGTTTTTT; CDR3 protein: CASSFELPAATNTGELFF
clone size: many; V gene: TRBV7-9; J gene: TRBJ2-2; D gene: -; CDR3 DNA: TGTGCCAGCAGCTTAGGTACAGCGCGGACCGGGGAGCTGTTTTTT; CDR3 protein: CASSLGTARTGELFF
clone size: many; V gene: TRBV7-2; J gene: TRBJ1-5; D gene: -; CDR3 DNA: TGTGCCAGCAGCTTGGCTCTCGCGAGCAATCAGCCCCAGCATTTT; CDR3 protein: CASSLALASNQPQHF
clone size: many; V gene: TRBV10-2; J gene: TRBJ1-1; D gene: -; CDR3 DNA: TGCGCCAGCACTCCATCCAGGCAGAAGGATGAAGCTTTCTTT; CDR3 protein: CASTPSRQKDEAFF
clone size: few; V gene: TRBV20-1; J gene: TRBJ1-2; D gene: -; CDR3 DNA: TGCAGTGCTAGAGATTCCGGGAAAGCTAACTATGGCTACACCTTC; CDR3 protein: CSARDSGKANYGYTF
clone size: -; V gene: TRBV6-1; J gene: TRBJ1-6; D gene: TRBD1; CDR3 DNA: TGTGCCAGCAGTGAGCGTGACAGGGGGCTTTCACCCCTCCACTTT; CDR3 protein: CASSERDRGLSPLHF
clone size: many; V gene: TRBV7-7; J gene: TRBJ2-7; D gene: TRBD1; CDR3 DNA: TGTGCTAGCAGCTCAGACAGGGATAGCGAGCAGTACTTC; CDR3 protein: CASSSDRDSEQYF
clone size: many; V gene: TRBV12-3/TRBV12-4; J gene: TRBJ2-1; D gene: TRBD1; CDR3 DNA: TGTGCCAGCAATCTCCGTATACAGGGGATCTACAATGAGCAGTTCTTC; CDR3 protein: CASNLRIQGIYNEQFF
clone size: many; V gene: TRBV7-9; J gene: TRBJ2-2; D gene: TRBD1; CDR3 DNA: TGTGCCAGCCGAAACAGGGGCTTGTTGACCGGGGAGCTGTTTTTT; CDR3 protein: CASRNRGLLTGELFF
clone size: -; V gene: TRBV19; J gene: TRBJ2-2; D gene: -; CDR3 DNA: TGTGCCACTTCCCTGCCTGAGGGGTCCACCGGGGAGCTGTTTTTT; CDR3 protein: CATSLPEGSTGELFF
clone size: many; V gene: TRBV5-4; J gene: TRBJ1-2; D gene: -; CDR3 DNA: TGTGCCAGCAGCTTGGAATATGGCTACACCTTC; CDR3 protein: CASSLEYGYTF
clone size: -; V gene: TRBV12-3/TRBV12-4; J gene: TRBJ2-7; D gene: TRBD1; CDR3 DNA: TGTGCCAGCAGTTTATTGGGGACAGGGCTCTACGAGCAGTACTTC; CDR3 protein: CASSLLGTGLYEQYF
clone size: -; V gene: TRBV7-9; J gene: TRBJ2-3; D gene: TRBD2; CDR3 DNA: TGTGCCAGCAGCTTAGGACTAGCGGGGGGGCTAGATACGCAGTATTTT; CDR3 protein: CASSLGLAGGLDTQYF